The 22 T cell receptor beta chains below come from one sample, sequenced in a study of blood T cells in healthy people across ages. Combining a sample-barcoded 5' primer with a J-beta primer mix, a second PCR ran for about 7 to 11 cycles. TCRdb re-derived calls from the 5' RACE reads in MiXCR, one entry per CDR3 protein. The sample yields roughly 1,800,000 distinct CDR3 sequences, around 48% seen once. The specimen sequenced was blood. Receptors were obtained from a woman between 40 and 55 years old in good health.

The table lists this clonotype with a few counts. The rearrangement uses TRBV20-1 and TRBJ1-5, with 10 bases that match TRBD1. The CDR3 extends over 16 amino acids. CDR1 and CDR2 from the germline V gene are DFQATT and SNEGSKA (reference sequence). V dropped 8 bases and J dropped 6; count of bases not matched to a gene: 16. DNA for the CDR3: TGCAGTTATCAGACAGGGGGCAGTGGGTATGGTCAGCCCCAGCATTTT. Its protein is CSYQTGGSGYGQPQHF.

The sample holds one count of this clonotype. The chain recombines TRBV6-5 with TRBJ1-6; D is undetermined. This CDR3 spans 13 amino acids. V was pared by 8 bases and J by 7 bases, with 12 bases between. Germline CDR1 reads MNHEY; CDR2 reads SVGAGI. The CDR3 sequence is CASRVIVNSPLHF. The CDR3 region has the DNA TGTGCCAGCCGGGTAATCGTAAATTCACCCCTCCACTTT.

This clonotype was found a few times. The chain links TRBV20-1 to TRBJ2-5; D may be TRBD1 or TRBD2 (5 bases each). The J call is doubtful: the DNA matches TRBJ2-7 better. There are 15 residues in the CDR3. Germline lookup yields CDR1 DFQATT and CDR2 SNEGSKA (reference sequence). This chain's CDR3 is CSARWDGLSWNEQYF. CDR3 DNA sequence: TGCAGTGCTAGGTGGGACGGGCTGTCCTGGAACGAGCAGTACTTC.

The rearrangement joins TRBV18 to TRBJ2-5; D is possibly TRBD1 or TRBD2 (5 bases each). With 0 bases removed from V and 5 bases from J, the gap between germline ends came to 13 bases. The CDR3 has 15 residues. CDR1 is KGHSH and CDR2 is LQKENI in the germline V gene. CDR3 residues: CASSPPRRGRETQYF. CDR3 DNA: TGTGCCAGCTCACCACCTAGACGGGGACGGGAGACCCAGTACTTC.

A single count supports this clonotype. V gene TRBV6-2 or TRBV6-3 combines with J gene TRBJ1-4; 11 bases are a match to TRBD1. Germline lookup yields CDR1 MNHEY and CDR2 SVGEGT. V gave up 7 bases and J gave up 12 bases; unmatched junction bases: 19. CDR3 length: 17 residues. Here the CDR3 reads CASTSSGTGTGGTELFF. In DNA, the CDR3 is TGTGCCAGCACATCTTCGGGAACCGGGACAGGGGGAACGGAACTGTTTTTT.

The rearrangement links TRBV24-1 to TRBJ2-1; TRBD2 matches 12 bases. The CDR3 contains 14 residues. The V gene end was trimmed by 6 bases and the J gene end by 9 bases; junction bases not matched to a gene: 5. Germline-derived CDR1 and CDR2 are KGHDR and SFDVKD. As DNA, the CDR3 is TGTGCCACCAGTACTAGCGGGGGGATGGCTGAGCAGTTCTTC. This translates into CATSTSGGMAEQFF.

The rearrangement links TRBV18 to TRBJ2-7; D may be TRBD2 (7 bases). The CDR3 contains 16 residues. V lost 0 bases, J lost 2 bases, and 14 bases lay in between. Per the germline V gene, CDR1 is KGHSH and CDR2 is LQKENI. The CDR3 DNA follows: TGTGCCAGCTCACCACCGCTAACGGGGGGCCCCTACGAGCAGTACTTC. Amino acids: CASSPPLTGGPYEQYF.

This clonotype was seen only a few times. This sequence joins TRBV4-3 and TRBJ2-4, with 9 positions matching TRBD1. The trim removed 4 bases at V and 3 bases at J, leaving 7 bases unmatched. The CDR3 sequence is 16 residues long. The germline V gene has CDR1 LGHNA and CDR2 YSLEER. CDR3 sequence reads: CASSPGQGYDKNIQYF. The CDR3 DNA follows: TGCGCCAGCAGCCCCGGACAGGGGTACGACAAAAACATTCAGTACTTC.

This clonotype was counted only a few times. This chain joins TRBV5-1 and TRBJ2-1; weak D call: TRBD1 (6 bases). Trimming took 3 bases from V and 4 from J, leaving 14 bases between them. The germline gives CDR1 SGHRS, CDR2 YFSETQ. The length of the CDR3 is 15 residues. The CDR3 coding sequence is TGCGCCAGCAGCTCCACAGGGCACGGGTACAATGAGCAGTTCTTC. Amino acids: CASSSTGHGYNEQFF.

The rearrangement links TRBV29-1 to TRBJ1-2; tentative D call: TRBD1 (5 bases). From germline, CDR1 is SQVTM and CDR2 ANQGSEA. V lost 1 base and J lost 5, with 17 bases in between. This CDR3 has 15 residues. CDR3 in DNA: TGCAGCGTTGAAGGTATTAAGGGACGGAATTATGGCTACACCTTC. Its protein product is CSVEGIKGRNYGYTF.

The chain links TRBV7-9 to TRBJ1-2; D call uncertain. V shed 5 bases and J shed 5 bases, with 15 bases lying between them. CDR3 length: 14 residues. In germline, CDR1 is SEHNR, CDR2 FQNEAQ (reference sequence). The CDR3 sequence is CASSESGAGYGYTF. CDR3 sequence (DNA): TGTGCCAGCAGCGAATCGGGAGCCGGGTATGGCTACACCTTC.

CDR3 loop: CASSAGRTVSYNEQFF. The DNA for the CDR3 is TGTGCCAGCAGTGCCGGCAGGACAGTATCCTACAATGAGCAGTTCTTC. This chain connects TRBV6-1 to TRBJ2-1; D is perhaps TRBD1 (6 bases). CDR3 length: 16 residues. Germline V lookup: CDR1 MNHNS, CDR2 SASEGT. V gave up 4 bases and J gave up 1 base, with 14 bases separating them.

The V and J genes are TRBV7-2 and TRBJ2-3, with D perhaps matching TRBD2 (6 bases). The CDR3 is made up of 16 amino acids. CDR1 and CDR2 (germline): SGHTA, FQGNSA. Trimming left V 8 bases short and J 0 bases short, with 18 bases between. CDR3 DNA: TGTGCCAGCGCTAAGTTCGGGGGATCTAGCACAGATACGCAGTATTTT. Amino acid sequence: CASAKFGGSSTDTQYF.

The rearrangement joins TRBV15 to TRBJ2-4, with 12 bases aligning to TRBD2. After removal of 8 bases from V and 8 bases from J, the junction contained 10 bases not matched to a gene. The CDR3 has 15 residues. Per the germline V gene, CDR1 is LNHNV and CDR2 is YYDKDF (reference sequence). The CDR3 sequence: CATASGGAIRDIQYF. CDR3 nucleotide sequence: TGTGCCACCGCTAGCGGGGGGGCCATCAGGGACATTCAGTACTTC.

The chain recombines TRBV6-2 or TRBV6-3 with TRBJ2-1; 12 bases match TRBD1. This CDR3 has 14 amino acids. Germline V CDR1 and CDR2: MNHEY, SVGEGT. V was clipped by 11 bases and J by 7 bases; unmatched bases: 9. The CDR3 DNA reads TGTGCCGTCTTAGGGGACAGGGGGCTTAATGAGCAGTTCTTC. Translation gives CAVLGDRGLNEQFF.

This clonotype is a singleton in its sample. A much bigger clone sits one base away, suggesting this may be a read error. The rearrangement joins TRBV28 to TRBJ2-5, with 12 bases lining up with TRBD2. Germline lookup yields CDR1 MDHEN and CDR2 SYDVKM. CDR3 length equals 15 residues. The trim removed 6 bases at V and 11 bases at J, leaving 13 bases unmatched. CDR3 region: CASSLAGGPVNEQYF. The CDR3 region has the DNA TGTGCCAGCAGCCTAGCGGGGGGGCCGGTAAATGAGCAGTACTTC.

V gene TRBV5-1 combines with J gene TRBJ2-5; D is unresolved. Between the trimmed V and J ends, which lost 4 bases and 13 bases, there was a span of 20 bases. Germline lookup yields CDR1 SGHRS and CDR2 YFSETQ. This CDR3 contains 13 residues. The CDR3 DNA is TGCGCCAGCAGCCCGGACGGGTACAATGAGCGGTACTTC. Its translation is CASSPDGYNERYF.

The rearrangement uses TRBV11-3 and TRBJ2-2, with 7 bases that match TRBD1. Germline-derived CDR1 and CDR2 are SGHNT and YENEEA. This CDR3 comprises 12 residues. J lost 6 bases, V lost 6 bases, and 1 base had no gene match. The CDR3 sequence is CASRGTAGELFF. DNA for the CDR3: TGTGCCAGCAGGGGGACAGCCGGGGAGCTGTTTTTT.

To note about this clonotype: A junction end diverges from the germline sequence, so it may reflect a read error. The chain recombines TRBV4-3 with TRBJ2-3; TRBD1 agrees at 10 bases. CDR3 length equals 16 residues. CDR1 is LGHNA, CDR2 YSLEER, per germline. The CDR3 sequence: CASNQDGTGVTDTQYF. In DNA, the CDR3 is TGCGCCAGCAACCAAGACGGGACAGGGGTCACAGATACGCAGTATTTT.

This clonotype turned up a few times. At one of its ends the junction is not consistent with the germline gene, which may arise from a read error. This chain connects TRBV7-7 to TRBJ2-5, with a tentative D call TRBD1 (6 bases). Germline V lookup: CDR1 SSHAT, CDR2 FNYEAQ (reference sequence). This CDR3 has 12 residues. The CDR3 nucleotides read TGTGCTAGCAGCGACAGACTGGGGGCTGAGTACTTC. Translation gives CASSDRLGAEYF.

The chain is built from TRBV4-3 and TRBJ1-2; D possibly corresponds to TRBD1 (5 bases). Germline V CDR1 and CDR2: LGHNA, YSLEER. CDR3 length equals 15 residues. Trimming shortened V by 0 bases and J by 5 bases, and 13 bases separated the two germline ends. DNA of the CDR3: TGCGCCAGCAGCCAAGATCGGCAGGGAATTTATGGCTACACCTTC. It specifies CASSQDRQGIYGYTF.

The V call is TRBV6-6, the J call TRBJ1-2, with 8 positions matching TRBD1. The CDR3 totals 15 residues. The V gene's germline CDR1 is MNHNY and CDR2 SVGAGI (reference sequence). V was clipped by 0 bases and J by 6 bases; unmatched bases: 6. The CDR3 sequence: CASSYSAGRGHGYTF. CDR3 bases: TGTGCCAGCAGTTACTCGGCTGGCAGGGGGCATGGCTACACCTTC.